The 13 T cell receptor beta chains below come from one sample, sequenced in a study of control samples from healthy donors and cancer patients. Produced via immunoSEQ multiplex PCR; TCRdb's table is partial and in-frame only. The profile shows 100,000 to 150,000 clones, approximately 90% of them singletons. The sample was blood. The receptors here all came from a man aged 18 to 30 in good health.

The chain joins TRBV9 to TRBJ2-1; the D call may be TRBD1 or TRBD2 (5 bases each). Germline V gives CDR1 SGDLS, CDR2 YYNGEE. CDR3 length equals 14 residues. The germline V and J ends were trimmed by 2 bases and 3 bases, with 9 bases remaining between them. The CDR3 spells CASSVWGNYNEQFF. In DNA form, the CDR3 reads TGTGCCAGCAGCGTTTGGGGGAACTACAATGAGCAGTTCTTC.

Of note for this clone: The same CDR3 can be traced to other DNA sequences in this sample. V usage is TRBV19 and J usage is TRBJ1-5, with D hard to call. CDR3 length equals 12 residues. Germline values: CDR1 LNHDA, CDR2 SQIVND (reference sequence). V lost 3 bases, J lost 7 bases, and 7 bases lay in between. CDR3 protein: CASSIDWQPQHF. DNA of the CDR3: TGTGCCAGTAGTATCGACTGGCAGCCCCAGCATTTT.

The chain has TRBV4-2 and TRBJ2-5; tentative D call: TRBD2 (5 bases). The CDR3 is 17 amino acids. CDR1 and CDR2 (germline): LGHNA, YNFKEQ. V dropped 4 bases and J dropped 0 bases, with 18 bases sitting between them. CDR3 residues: CASSRTGGGPNQETQYF. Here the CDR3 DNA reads TGTGCCAGCAGCCGGACGGGTGGCGGGCCTAACCAAGAGACCCAGTACTTC.

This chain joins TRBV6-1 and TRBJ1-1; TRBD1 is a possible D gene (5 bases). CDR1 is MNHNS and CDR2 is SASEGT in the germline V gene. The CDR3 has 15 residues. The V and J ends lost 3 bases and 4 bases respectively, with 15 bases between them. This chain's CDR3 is CASSDAVAGTTEAFF. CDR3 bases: TGTGCCAGCAGTGATGCCGTAGCAGGGACCACTGAAGCTTTCTTT.

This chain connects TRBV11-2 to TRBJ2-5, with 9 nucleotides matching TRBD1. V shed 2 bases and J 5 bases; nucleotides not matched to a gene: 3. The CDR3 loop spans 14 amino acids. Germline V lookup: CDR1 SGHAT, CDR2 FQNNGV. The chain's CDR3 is CASSLTGGAETQYF. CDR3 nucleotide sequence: TGTGCCAGCAGCTTAACAGGGGGCGCGGAGACCCAGTACTTC.

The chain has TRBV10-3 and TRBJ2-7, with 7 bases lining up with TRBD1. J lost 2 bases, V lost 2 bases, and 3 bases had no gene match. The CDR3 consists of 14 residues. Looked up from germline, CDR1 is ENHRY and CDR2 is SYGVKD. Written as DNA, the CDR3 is TGTGCCATCAGTGAGAGCGACAGGGCCTACGAGCAGTACTTC. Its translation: CAISESDRAYEQYF.

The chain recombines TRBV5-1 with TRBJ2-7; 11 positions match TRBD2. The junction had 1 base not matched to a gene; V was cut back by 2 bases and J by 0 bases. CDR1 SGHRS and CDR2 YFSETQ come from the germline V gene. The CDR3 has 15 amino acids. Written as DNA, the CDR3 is TGCGCCAGCAGCTTCCTAGCGGGAGGCTCCTACGAGCAGTACGTC. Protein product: CASSFLAGGSYEQYV.

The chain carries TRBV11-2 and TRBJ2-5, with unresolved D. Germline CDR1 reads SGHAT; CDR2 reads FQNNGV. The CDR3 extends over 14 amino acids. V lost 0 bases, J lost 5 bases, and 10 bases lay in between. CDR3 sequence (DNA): TGTGCCAGCAGCTTAGATCTCGGCTGGGAGACCCAGTACTTC. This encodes CASSLDLGWETQYF.

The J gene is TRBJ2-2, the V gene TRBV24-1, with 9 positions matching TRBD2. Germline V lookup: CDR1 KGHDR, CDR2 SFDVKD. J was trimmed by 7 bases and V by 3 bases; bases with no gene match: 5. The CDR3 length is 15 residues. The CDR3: CATSDGLAGYGELFF. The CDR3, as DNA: TGTGCCACCAGTGATGGCCTAGCGGGATACGGGGAGCTGTTTTTT.

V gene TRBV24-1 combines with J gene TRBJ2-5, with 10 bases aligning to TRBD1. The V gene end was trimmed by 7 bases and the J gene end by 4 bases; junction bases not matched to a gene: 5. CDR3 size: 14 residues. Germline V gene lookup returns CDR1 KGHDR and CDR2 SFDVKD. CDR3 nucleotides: TGTGCCACCAGCCAAGGACAGGGGGGAGAGACCCAGTACTTC. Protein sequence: CATSQGQGGETQYF.

The CDR3 bases are TGTGCCAGCAGTTGGACTAATGAAAAACTGTTTTTT. It specifies CASSWTNEKLFF. The J gene is TRBJ1-4, the V gene TRBV12-3 or TRBV12-4, with D unresolved. The CDR3 runs to 12 residues. Trimming stripped 4 bases from V and 2 bases from J, with 2 bases between.

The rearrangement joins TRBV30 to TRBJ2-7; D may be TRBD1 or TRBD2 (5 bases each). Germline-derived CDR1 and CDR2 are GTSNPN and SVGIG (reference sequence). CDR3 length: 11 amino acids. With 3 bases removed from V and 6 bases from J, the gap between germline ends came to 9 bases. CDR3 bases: TGTGCCTGGAGCCTTGGGGGCGAGCAGTACTTC. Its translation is CAWSLGGEQYF.

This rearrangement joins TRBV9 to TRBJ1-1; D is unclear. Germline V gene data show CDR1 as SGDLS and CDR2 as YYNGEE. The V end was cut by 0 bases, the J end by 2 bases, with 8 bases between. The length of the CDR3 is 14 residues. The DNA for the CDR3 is TGTGCCAGCAGCGTAGTGTCCGACAACACTGAAGCTTTCTTT. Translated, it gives CASSVVSDNTEAFF.